Listed below are T cell receptor beta chains from one sample, sequenced in a study of blood T cell repertoires in COVID-19. The table came from immunoSEQ multiplex PCR; TCRdb's copy has only in-frame clones and leaves some out. The repertoire consists of about 400,000 clones, with more than 80% occurring once and the leading ten covering more than 1%. The sequenced material came from peripheral blood. Every receptor here comes from a man aged 35 to 55 with acute or convalescent COVID-19. The CDR3 runs from the conserved cysteine through the conserved F or W. A D gene is named only where the DNA matches it firmly. Expanded clones are given a class, and other clones once, few, many or no size at all.

d_gene	v_gene	abundance	len	j_gene	CDR3aa	CDR3nt
TRBD2	TRBV30	.	15	TRBJ2-5	CAWIGLAGIGETQYF	TGTGCCTGGATAGGGCTAGCGGGAATCGGGGAGACCCAGTACTTC
.	TRBV2	once	12	TRBJ2-5	CASSRQKETQYF	TGTGCCAGCAGTAGACAGAAAGAGACCCAGTACTTC
.	TRBV19	.	15	TRBJ2-7	CASSIMVGESYEQYF	TGTGCCAGTAGTATAATGGTCGGGGAATCCTACGAGCAGTACTTC
.	TRBV11-2	.	16	TRBJ1-5	CASSSLGGARNQPQHF	TGTGCCAGCAGCTCTTTGGGGGGGGCGAGGAATCAGCCCCAGCATTTT
.	TRBV27	.	16	TRBJ1-4	CASSLYTGRGSEKLFF	TGTGCCAGCAGTTTGTACACAGGGAGGGGATCTGAAAAACTGTTTTTT
.	TRBV27	.	16	TRBJ2-1	CASSLSAGTSYNEQFF	TGTGCCAGCAGTTTATCGGCGGGAACCTCCTACAATGAGCAGTTCTTC
.	TRBV12-3/TRBV12-4	.	13	TRBJ2-2	CASSFGQTGELFF	TGTGCCAGCAGTTTTGGACAGACCGGGGAGCTGTTTTTT
TRBD1	TRBV12-5	.	14	TRBJ2-7	CASGDDRGLGEQYF	TGTGCTAGTGGAGATGACAGGGGGCTAGGGGAGCAGTACTTC
TRBD1	TRBV7-2	.	14	TRBJ1-6	CASSFTRGSSPLHF	TGTGCCAGCAGCTTTACCAGGGGGAGTTCACCCCTCCACTTT
TRBD1	TRBV25-1	.	13	TRBJ2-3	CALRDRVTDTQYF	TGTGCCCTCCGGGACAGAGTCACAGATACGCAGTATTTT
.	TRBV19	.	15	TRBJ2-3	CASRNGGLSTDTQYF	TGTGCCAGTAGGAACGGGGGGCTTAGCACAGATACGCAGTATTTT
TRBD1	TRBV30	few	14	TRBJ1-2	CAWALGTGGDGYTF	TGTGCCTGGGCCCTAGGGACAGGGGGCGATGGCTACACCTTC
TRBD2	TRBV4-1	.	16	TRBJ2-7	CASSQPTSGGPYEQYF	TGCGCCAGCAGCCAGCCTACTAGCGGGGGACCCTACGAGCAGTACTTC
TRBD1	TRBV28	.	16	TRBJ1-1	CASSFPRTGGNTEAFF	TGTGCCAGCAGTTTCCCCAGGACAGGGGGGAACACTGAAGCTTTCTTT
.	TRBV5-6	.	15	TRBJ1-5	CASSSIGGSNQPQHF	TGTGCCAGCAGCTCAATCGGGGGTAGCAATCAGCCCCAGCATTTT
.	TRBV11-1	few	15	TRBJ1-1	CASSLGSEARAEAFF	TGTGCCAGCAGCTTAGGTTCCGAGGCTCGGGCTGAAGCTTTCTTT
TRBD2	TRBV19	once	16	TRBJ2-7	CASSTNRAGVTYEQYF	TGTGCCAGTAGTACGAATCGAGCGGGGGTAACCTACGAGCAGTACTTC
TRBD1	TRBV4-1	many	16	TRBJ2-1	CASSQERGQGRNEQFF	TGCGCCAGCAGCCAAGAGAGGGGACAGGGGCGGAATGAGCAGTTCTTC